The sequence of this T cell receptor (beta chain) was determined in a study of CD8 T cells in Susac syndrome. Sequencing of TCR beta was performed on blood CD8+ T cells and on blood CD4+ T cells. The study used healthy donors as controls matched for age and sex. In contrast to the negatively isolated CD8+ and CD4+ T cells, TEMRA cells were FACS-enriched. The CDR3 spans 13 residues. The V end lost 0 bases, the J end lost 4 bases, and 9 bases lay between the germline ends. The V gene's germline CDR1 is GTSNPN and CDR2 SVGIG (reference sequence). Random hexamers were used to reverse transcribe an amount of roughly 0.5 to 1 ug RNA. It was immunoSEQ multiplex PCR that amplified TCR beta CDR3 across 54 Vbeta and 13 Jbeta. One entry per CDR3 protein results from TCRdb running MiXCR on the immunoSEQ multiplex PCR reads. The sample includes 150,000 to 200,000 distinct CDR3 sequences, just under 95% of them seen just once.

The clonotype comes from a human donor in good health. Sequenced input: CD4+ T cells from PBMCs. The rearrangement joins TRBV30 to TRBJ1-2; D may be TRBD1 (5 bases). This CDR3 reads CAWSVRGGYGYTF. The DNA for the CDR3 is TGTGCCTGGAGTGTACGGGGCGGCTATGGCTACACCTTC.